The 26 T cell receptor beta chains presented below share a single source sample, sequenced in a study of human T cells and chemical hapten exposure. Via MiXCR, TCRdb re-called the RACE reads, giving one row per CDR3 protein. The sample holds 120,000 or so distinct CDR3 sequences, about 11% seen once. The time point denotes: patch test 3, about 24 weeks after DPC sensitization. Specified treatment: therapeutic diphenylcyclopropenone sensitization with weekly scalp DPC. Sequenced here: whole blood, sampled in connection with sensitization to the hapten diphenylcyclopropenone (DPC). The receptors originated from a woman between 45 and 65 years old with alopecia areata. Some clones in this sample may be carry-over from other donors' samples.

A few counts support this clonotype. V is TRBV5-6 and J is TRBJ2-7; 7 nucleotides agree with TRBD2. Trimming at V came to 2 bases and at J to 0 bases, leaving 2 bases not matched to a gene. The CDR3 is 14 residues long. The germline CDR1 and CDR2 sequences are SGHDT and YYEEEE. As DNA, the CDR3 is TGTGCCAGCAGCTTACGGGGGGACTCCTACGAGCAGTACTTC. It yields the protein CASSLRGDSYEQYF.

This clonotype was picked up a small number of times. The CDR3: CASSLVLAGYEQYF. DNA for the CDR3: TGTGCCAGCAGCTTAGTACTAGCGGGCTACGAGCAGTACTTC. The gene calls are TRBV7-2 and TRBJ2-7, with TRBD2 matching 9 bases. Germline CDR1 is SGHTA and CDR2 is FQGNSA. The CDR3 contains 14 residues. V dropped 1 base and J dropped 3; count of bases not matched to a gene: 1.

The chain is built from TRBV12-3 or TRBV12-4 and TRBJ1-6; D is undetermined. V lost 5 bases and J lost 5, with 10 bases in between. The CDR3 runs to 14 residues. CDR3: CASSLPGNNSPLHF. The CDR3 DNA reads as TGTGCCAGCAGTCTGCCGGGGAATAATTCACCCCTCCACTTT.

The V and J genes are TRBV7-9 and TRBJ2-3; 11 bases are a match to TRBD2. Per the germline V gene, CDR1 is SEHNR and CDR2 is FQNEAQ (reference sequence). The V segment lost 4 bases and the J segment 2 bases; nucleotides outside the gene matches: 5. The CDR3 loop spans 16 amino acids. This CDR3 is CASSYTLAGATDTQYF. The CDR3 nucleotides read TGTGCCAGCAGCTATACACTAGCGGGGGCCACAGATACGCAGTATTTT.

This clonotype has a count of ten or more. This chain uses TRBV12-5 with TRBJ1-5, with D possibly matching TRBD1 (5 bases). CDR3 size: 21 residues. V dropped 3 bases and J dropped 4 bases, with 31 bases sitting between them. CDR1 is LGHNT and CDR2 is FRNRAP in the germline V gene. CDR3 sequence (DNA): TGTGCTAGTGGTTTATACTCCTCTATGGGCGAGGGGCCCGAGGATAATCAGCCCCAGCATTTT. Protein product: CASGLYSSMGEGPEDNQPQHF.

J is TRBJ2-1 and V is TRBV28, with 14 bases matching TRBD2. Germline V gene data show CDR1 as MDHEN and CDR2 as SYDVKM. V shed 6 bases, J shed 7 bases, and the junction held 11 bases outside the gene matches. The CDR3 spans 17 residues. The CDR3 nucleotides read TGTGCCAGCAGGCAGACTAGCGGGAGGGCGGGGGCAAATGAGCAGTTCTTC. Translated, it gives CASRQTSGRAGANEQFF.

V usage is TRBV18 and J usage is TRBJ2-3, with D perhaps TRBD2 (7 bases). The V gene lost 2 bases and the J gene lost 5 bases, with 17 bases spanning the gap. The CDR3 has 16 residues. Germline values: CDR1 KGHSH, CDR2 LQKENI. Here the CDR3 reads CASSPATRGGQDTQYF. CDR3 DNA: TGTGCCAGCTCACCAGCCACGAGGGGGGGCCAAGATACGCAGTATTTT.

In this sample, this clonotype turned up a few times. The rearrangement joins TRBV5-1 to TRBJ1-1, with 7 positions matching TRBD1. With 5 bases clipped from V and 3 bases from J, the junction kept 13 bases outside the gene matches. Germline lookup yields CDR1 SGHRS and CDR2 YFSETQ. The CDR3 totals 16 residues. CDR3 sequence (DNA): TGCGCCAGCAGTCCCGGGACAGACTATTTTTACACTGAAGCTTTCTTT. Translated: CASSPGTDYFYTEAFF.

In this sample, this clonotype turned up many times. This rearrangement joins TRBV20-1 to TRBJ1-2, with 8 bases identical to TRBD1. V shed 5 bases, J shed 6 bases, and the junction held 5 bases outside the gene matches. The CDR3 loop spans 12 amino acids. CDR1 is DFQATT and CDR2 is SNEGSKA in the germline V gene (reference sequence). CDR3 coding DNA: TGCAGTGCTGCCGGGACAGGAAATGGCTACACCTTC. It codes for CSAAGTGNGYTF.

This sequence joins TRBV12-3 or TRBV12-4 and TRBJ2-1; possibly TRBD2 for D (5 bases). The CDR3 contains 15 residues. With 6 bases removed from V and 0 bases from J, the gap between germline ends came to 12 bases. Here the CDR3 DNA reads TGTGCCAGCAGACCCGGGGTAAGCTCCTACAATGAGCAGTTCTTC. It yields the protein CASRPGVSSYNEQFF.

The CDR3 DNA reads as TGCAGCGTGCCGGGGGACAACGAGCAGTACTTC. Its protein is CSVPGDNEQYF. This chain links TRBV29-1 with TRBJ2-7; D possibly matches TRBD1 or TRBD2 (6 bases each). CDR3 length: 11 residues. Per the germline V gene, CDR1 is SQVTM and CDR2 is ANQGSEA. V was trimmed by 6 bases and J by 5 bases, leaving 11 bases between them.

In its sample, this clonotype was seen a few times. The chain combines TRBV12-3 or TRBV12-4 with TRBJ2-7, with a possible D match to TRBD2 (7 bases). The V end lost 6 bases, the J end lost 6 bases, and 15 bases lay between the germline ends. The CDR3 contains 13 residues. In DNA, the CDR3 is TGTGCCAGCAGCCGGGGGAGGGGGGGCGAGCAGTACTTC. Residues: CASSRGRGGEQYF.

This clonotype was seen ten or more times. J is TRBJ1-1 and V is TRBV27, with D perhaps matching TRBD1 (5 bases). The germline V gene has CDR1 MNHEY and CDR2 SMNVEV (reference sequence). Trimming removed 3 bases from V and 4 bases from J, with 18 bases in between. The CDR3 is made up of 16 amino acids. CDR3 in DNA: TGTGCCAGCAGTTTTCAATCGACAGCGGCGGGCACTGAAGCTTTCTTT. Protein sequence: CASSFQSTAAGTEAFF.

This clonotype has more than one count but fewer than ten. The CDR3 nucleotides are TGTGCCACCAGTGACCTCGAAAGCAATCAGCCCCAGCATTTT. Its protein product is CATSDLESNQPQHF. This chain uses TRBV24-1 with TRBJ1-5; no reliable D call. V lost 4 bases to trimming and J lost 1 base, with 7 bases between them. Per the germline V gene, CDR1 is KGHDR and CDR2 is SFDVKD. There are 14 residues in the CDR3.

This clonotype was counted a few times. This sequence joins TRBV14 and TRBJ1-1, with D possibly being TRBD1 (6 bases). This CDR3 has 15 amino acids. V was pared by 2 bases and J by 0 bases, with 10 bases between. Germline CDR1 reads SGHDN; CDR2 reads FVKESK. The CDR3 loop is CASSQTGQLNTEAFF. CDR3 nucleotide sequence: TGTGCCAGCAGCCAAACCGGACAGTTGAACACTGAAGCTTTCTTT. The entire variable domain, with the rest obtained from reference TRBV14 and TRBJ1-1, is as follows: EAGVTQFPSHSVIEKGQTVTLRCDPISGHDNLYWYRRVMGKEIKFLLHFVKESKQDESGMPNNRFLAERTGGTYSTLKVQPAELEDSGVYFCASSQTGQLNTEAFFGQGTRLTVV.

The chain employs TRBV4-2 and TRBJ2-4; TRBD1 or TRBD2 may be the D gene (6 bases each). This CDR3 contains 15 residues. Trimming stripped 1 base from V and 4 bases from J, with 11 bases between. Looked up from germline, CDR1 is LGHNA and CDR2 is YNFKEQ. CDR3 nucleotides: TGTGCCAGCAGCCAAGCGGGGGCGGAAAAAAACATTCAGTACTTC. Translated, it gives CASSQAGAEKNIQYF.

The chain combines TRBV25-1 with TRBJ2-5; D is uncertain. The CDR3 has 9 residues. V was pared by 10 bases and J by 2 bases, with 2 bases between. Germline CDR1 MGHDK, CDR2 SYGVNS. The CDR3 is CATQETQYF. The CDR3 nucleotides read TGTGCCACTCAAGAGACCCAGTACTTC.

This clonotype was counted a few times. The chain joins TRBV2 to TRBJ1-6, with D perhaps TRBD1 (5 bases). V was shortened by 6 bases and J by 0 bases, with 15 bases between the two germline ends. There are 17 residues in the CDR3. Germline V lookup: CDR1 SNHLY, CDR2 FYNNEI. The CDR3 nucleotides are TGTGCCAGCAGCGGGCAGGGCTCGAGCTCCTATAATTCACCCCTCCACTTT. Its translation is CASSGQGSSSYNSPLHF.

The chain links TRBV11-1 to TRBJ2-3, with 10 bases that match TRBD1. CDR3 length: 15 residues. V shed 5 bases, J shed 7 bases, and the junction held 9 bases outside the gene matches. The germline gives CDR1 SGHAT, CDR2 FQDESV (reference sequence). DNA of the CDR3: TGTGCCAGCAGCCCTGACAGGGGGCTACCGAATACGCAGTATTTT. Protein: CASSPDRGLPNTQYF.

This clonotype was found a few times. The chain's CDR3 is CASKERSHEQYF. The CDR3 DNA reads TGTGCCAGCAAGGAGCGCAGCCACGAGCAGTACTTC. The rearrangement uses TRBV27 and TRBJ2-7, with D uncertain. V gave up 7 bases and J gave up 5 bases, with 12 bases separating them. Germline CDR1 MNHEY, CDR2 SMNVEV (reference sequence). The CDR3 spans 12 residues.

In this sample, this clonotype turned up many times. The genes are TRBV6-5 and TRBJ2-5, with 11 nucleotides matching TRBD1. CDR1 is MNHEY and CDR2 is SVGAGI in the germline V gene. The CDR3 has 17 residues. Germline trimming cut 5 bases from V and 5 bases from J; bases unmatched to any gene: 13. Written as DNA, the CDR3 is TGTGCCAGCAGTCGCTACGGGACAGGGGGGATTCCGGAGACCCAGTACTTC. Translated, it gives CASSRYGTGGIPETQYF.

The chain links TRBV27 to TRBJ2-3; no reliable D call. V lost 5 bases and J lost 6, with 12 bases in between. Germline V gives CDR1 MNHEY, CDR2 SMNVEV (reference sequence). The CDR3 is 13 residues long. The CDR3 reads CASSRNPSDTQYF. The CDR3 DNA reads TGTGCCAGCAGTCGCAACCCCAGCGATACGCAGTATTTT.

V gene TRBV4-1 combines with J gene TRBJ2-3; 9 bases match TRBD1. The germline V gene encodes CDR1 MGHRA and CDR2 YSYEKL. The junction had 4 bases not matched to a gene; V was cut back by 3 bases and J by 6 bases. The CDR3 runs to 14 residues. CDR3 nucleotide sequence: TGCGCCAGCAGCCAGGGGACAGGGCCCGATACGCAGTATTTT. This sequence encodes CASSQGTGPDTQYF.

This chain joins TRBV11-1 and TRBJ2-5; a weak D match, TRBD1 (7 bases). Germline V gene data show CDR1 as SGHAT and CDR2 as FQDESV (reference sequence). V was pared by 5 bases and J by 4 bases, with 11 bases between. The CDR3 runs 13 residues. This chain's CDR3 is CASSAGGPETQYF. CDR3 nucleotide sequence: TGTGCCAGCAGCGCAGGGGGGCCAGAGACCCAGTACTTC. Based on the CDR3 plus reference TRBV11-1 and TRBJ2-5, the full variable domain is EAEVAQSPRYKITEKSQAVAFWCDPISGHATLYWYRQILGQGPELLVQFQDESVVDDSQLPKDRFSAERLKGVDSTLKIQPAELGDSAMYLCASSAGGPETQYFGPGTRLLVL.

This clonotype has a handful of counts. The chain uses TRBV6-2 or TRBV6-3 and TRBJ1-3; D is possibly TRBD1 (5 bases). The germline V and J ends were trimmed by 5 bases and 0 bases, with 17 bases remaining between them. Germline assignment: CDR1 MNHEY and CDR2 SVGEGT. The CDR3 extends over 17 amino acids. Here the CDR3 reads CASSDTGYDNSGNTIYF. In DNA form, the CDR3 reads TGTGCCAGCAGTGATACAGGATACGACAACTCTGGAAACACCATATATTTT.

About this clonotype: This could be a read error, since a much larger clone is one nucleotide away. Here the CDR3 omits its conserved ending phenylalanine or tryptophan, so a read error is the likely source. This chain connects TRBV30 to TRBJ2-3, with 10 bases identical to TRBD2. Germline V CDR1 and CDR2: GTSNPN, SVGIG (reference sequence). Trimming cost V 6 bases and J 6 bases; bases outside gene matches: 12. CDR3 size: 15 residues. Written as DNA, the CDR3 is TGTGCCTGCGGTGTTACCGGGACTAGCGTCGATACGCAGTATTAT. The encoded protein is CACGVTGTSVDTQYY.